The table lists the clone carrying this T cell receptor (beta chain) with many counts. Its target is unknown. The sample comes from a study of regulatory T cells in long-lasting Graves disease. Notes on the study in general: Among samples with persistent disease, TRBV28, TRBJ1-2 and TRBJ2-5 were favored.

For TCR beta, libraries came from iRepertoire HTBI primers and Arm-PCR of CDR3 regions. TCRdb used MiXCR to reprocess the multiplex PCR reads, holding one entry per CDR3 protein. In the table there are roughly 470,000 distinct CDR3 sequences, more than 20% of which are singletons. Germline CDR1 reads SGHAT; CDR2 reads FQNNGV. The length of the CDR3 is 14 residues. Deletions cut 1 base from V and 2 bases from J, with 9 bases between. Time point specified: persistent/refractory GD, antithyroid drugs over 5 years with positive TRAb. From PBMCs, RNA was extracted and then used to make the TCR library. The material sequenced was peripheral blood mononuclear cells (PBMCs), taken when the disease was refractory, from a patient treated with antithyroid drugs. The sequence was collected from a female donor with Graves disease. The rearrangement joins TRBV11-2 to TRBJ2-7; D is unclear. This chain's CDR3 is CASSLVDPTYEQYF. The CDR3 nucleotides read TGTGCCAGCAGCTTAGTCGACCCGACCTACGAGCAGTACTTC.